Reported below is one TCR beta chain. A single count supports this clone. The clone's antigen remains unknown. Base qualities are not at hand, and no much larger clone is one base apart. The donors were healthy, HIV-negative adults with no recently reported acute infections or vaccinations. Every donor was a Caucasian adult living in Nashville, Tennessee, USA. CD4+ T cells were enriched by magnetic negative selection; naive cells were then positively selected on CD45RA, and the negative fraction formed the memory subset. Blood was obtained by leukapheresis, after which PBMCs were separated by Ficoll-Histopaque density gradient centrifugation and cryopreserved in liquid nitrogen vapor phase. Purity and quantity of every magnetically sorted T cell population were checked by analytical flow cytometry. From each sorted fraction, genomic DNA was isolated and quantified by UV absorbance on a Nanodrop 2000c.

These data originate in a study of shared clonotypes between healthy human individuals (dated by TCRdb to 2018 to 2020). Regarding the study in general: The cohort comprised two women and a few men aged 18 to 49 years. Libraries were prepared and TCR repertoires were sequenced by different laboratories using diverse techniques, in order to increase sequencing depth and limit assay-specific biases. To estimate repertoire size and how much clonotypes are shared between individuals, the study performed deep sequencing of blood TCR repertoires from a few healthy adults. For each donor, three plates each were used for CD4 naive and CD4 memory, two plates were used for CD8 naive, and one plate was used for CD8 memory. Each donor's leukapheresis produced roughly between about 0.85 and 10 billion PBMCs.

On the study overall, not on this receptor specifically: Higher generation probabilities were observed for clonotypes shared by all four sorted-subset donors than for non-shared clonotypes. Approximately 5% of naive CD4, 3.5% of naive CD8, about 2.1% of memory CD4, and about 0.4% of memory CD8 clonotypes were shared across several donors. Even with the large sequencing depth, rarefaction of the sorted-subset datasets indicated that sequencing was incomplete. Larger estimated clonotype richness was generally found for naive subsets than for memory subsets. Sampling was restricted to blood, and TCR repertoires in tissue are likely to differ from TCR repertoires in blood. Pairwise subsampling indicated that sequencing depth was expected to affect the degree of clonotype sharing among donors. Because the study included a small number of donors, the genetic and exposure-history diversity represented was limited.

TCR CDR3 regions were amplified from genomic DNA by multiplex PCR using the deep immunoSEQ assay. For each cell subset, the extracted genomic DNA was distributed evenly across all wells of several immunoSEQ 96-well plates, and each plate served as one replicate. For sorted subsets, 150 to 200 ng genomic DNA, equal to tens of thousands of T cell genomes, was loaded into each replicate PCR. The purified libraries were quantified using a Qubit 3.0 fluorometer, sized with a Bioanalyzer 2100, and then quantified again using the KAPA Library Quantification kit. Each immunoSEQ 96-well plate was sequenced on its own single-read 150-cycle Illumina NextSeq 550 flow cell. The paper's processing steps were these. Because the immunoSEQ output held only junctional sequences and lacked quality scores, the filtering could not match the filtering applied to full-length reads. To assign V/J genes and CDR3, sequences were annotated against IMGT germline references using PyIR, a Python wrapper for IgBLAST v1.9. Reads were filtered out if the reads had weak V/J assignments (E-value above 1e-6), no CDR3, stop codons, out-of-frame junctions, or ambiguous translated residues. V3J clonotypes were defined as sequences sharing the same inferred V gene, J gene, and CDR3 amino acid sequence. To compute the percentage overlap between repertoires, the number of shared unique clonotypes was divided by the size of the smaller repertoire. RTK rarefaction, the Chao1 estimator, and Recon v2.1 estimates of unobserved clonotypes were used to assess repertoire richness. Generation probabilities were computed with OLGA for all TCRbeta clonotypes obtained by the gDNA method from several donors. TCRdb re-hosts the immuneACCESS table, in-frame sequences only. Its copies lack some clones; in the studies checked, an unresolved V gene accounts for under half of them, and the cause for the rest is not known. V, J and clone size derive from that table, while D and trimming were established from the DNA sequence. Recorded for this sample are more than 400,000 clones; roughly 95% of them occurred a single time. The ten largest make up about 0.06% of the sample.

The germline V gene supplies CDR1 SGHAT and CDR2 FQNNGV. Relative to germline, V is 1 base shorter and J is 3 bases shorter, with 4 bases between their ends. The CDR3 goes from the cysteine to the phenylalanine over 12 residues. The CDR3 DNA has 36 bases and is translated from base 1. The sequencing input was naive CD4+ T cells sorted from blood. The cell subset or site label, as the study defines it: CD45RA+ positively selected. Recombination joined TRBV11-2 with TRBJ2-7; the D gene is not confidently resolved. This receptor was identified in a woman aged 25 to 45 in good health. The nucleotide sequence reads as follows: TGTGCCAGCAGCTTAGCAGGCTACGAGCAGTACTTC. This translates into CASSLAGYEQYF.